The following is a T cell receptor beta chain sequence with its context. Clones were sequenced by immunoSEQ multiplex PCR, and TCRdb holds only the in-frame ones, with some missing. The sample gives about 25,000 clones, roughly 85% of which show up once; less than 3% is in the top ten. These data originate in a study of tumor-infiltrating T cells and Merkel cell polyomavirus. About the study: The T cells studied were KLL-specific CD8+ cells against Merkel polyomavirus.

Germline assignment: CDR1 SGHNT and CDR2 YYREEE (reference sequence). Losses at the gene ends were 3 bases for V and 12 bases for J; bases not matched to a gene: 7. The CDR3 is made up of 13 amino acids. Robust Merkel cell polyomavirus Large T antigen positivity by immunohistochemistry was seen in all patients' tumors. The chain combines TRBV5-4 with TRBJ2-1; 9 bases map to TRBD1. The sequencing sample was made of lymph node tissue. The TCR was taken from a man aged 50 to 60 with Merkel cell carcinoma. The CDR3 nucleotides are TGTGCCAGCAGCTCGGACAGGGGAGGGGGGCAGTTCTTC. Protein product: CASSSDRGGGQFF. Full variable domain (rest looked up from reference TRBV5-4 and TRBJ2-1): ETGVTQSPTHLIKTRGQQVTLRCSSQSGHNTVSWYQQALGQGPQFIFQYYREEENGRGNFPPRFSGLQFPNYSSELNVNALELDDSALYLCASSSDRGGGQFFGPGTRLTVL.